This T cell receptor (beta chain) is drawn from a study of blood T cells in healthy people across ages. Study outcomes and limitations: While age rose, TCR beta diversity per million T cells dropped in a roughly linear way.

It was with a sample-barcoded 5' primer and a J-beta primer mix that a second PCR of about 6 to 12 cycles was run. TCRdb reprocessed the 5' RACE reads with MiXCR, giving one entry per CDR3 protein. Of some 1,000,000 distinct CDR3 sequences listed, about 25% are singletons. The V gene's germline CDR1 is LGHDT and CDR2 YNNKEL (reference sequence). Between the trimmed V and J ends, which lost 0 bases and 2 bases, there was a span of 11 bases. The CDR3 extends over 15 amino acids. This clonotype occurred a few times. Its antigen is unknown. This sample was also put to use in a study of T cells of mothers and their children. That study reports: A few mothers and their six children, all healthy Caucasians, donated. The entire RNA extract went into cDNA synthesis at 1.5 ug per 15 ul. Every mother supplied over 9 million TCR beta CDR3 reads and every child about 3 million.

The receptor was derived from a girl aged 2 to 10 in good health. The specimen was blood. The J gene is TRBJ2-7, the V gene TRBV3-1; D is ambiguous. This chain's CDR3 is CASSQDRLGTYEQYF. The CDR3 nucleotides read TGTGCCAGCAGCCAAGATCGCCTCGGAACCTACGAGCAGTACTTC.